This TCR beta chain was recorded in a study of blood T cell repertoires in COVID-19. Study-level information: Whether acute or convalescent, the COVID-19 samples came from the United States, Italy and Spain. PBMCs, B-cell-depleted T cells, or T cells were the source of the cDNA or gDNA that made up the material.

Germline lookup yields CDR1 MDHEN and CDR2 SYDVKM. This CDR3 contains 17 residues. The V and J ends lost 3 bases and 5 bases, in that order; junction bases with no gene match: 13. Sequencing used immunoSEQ multiplex PCR; TCRdb keeps in-frame clones, though not all of them. The sample has hundreds of thousands of clones, more than 85% seen once. Clinical histories supplied by participants themselves formed the basis of cohort assignment. The source material was PBMCs or T cells enriched from blood (not recorded which). The chain links TRBV28 to TRBJ1-5; 7 bases are shared with TRBD1. This clonotype originated in a woman aged 30 to 39 who had recovered from COVID-19. CDR3 loop: CASSFEQLRGIDQPQHF. In DNA, the CDR3 is TGTGCCAGCAGTTTCGAACAGCTCAGGGGGATCGATCAGCCCCAGCATTTT.